Below are 7 T cell receptor beta chains sequenced from a single sample in a study of blood T cell repertoires in COVID-19 (dated by TCRdb to between 2020 and 2021). Libraries were prepared through the immunoSEQ multiplex PCR assay. TCRdb carries this immuneACCESS record with in-frame sequences only. Its versions omit some clonotypes, under half of them owing to an unresolved V gene in the studies checked, with the rest unexplained. This sample has 200,000 or so clones in its table, and 82% of those were observed once. The ten largest clones take up about 5% of the sample. The sample was peripheral blood. The receptors come from a woman aged 30 to 39 with acute or convalescent COVID-19.

J is TRBJ1-5 and V is TRBV30; a possible D gene is TRBD1 (6 bases). The germline V gene has CDR1 GTSNPN and CDR2 SVGIG (reference sequence). Trimming took 0 bases from V and 2 from J, leaving 11 bases between them. The CDR3 has 15 residues. The chain's CDR3 is CAWSVTGGGNQPQHF. The CDR3 DNA reads TGTGCCTGGAGTGTAACGGGGGGCGGCAATCAGCCCCAGCATTTT. Together with reference TRBV30 and TRBJ1-5, the CDR3 gives the full variable domain: SQTIHQWPATLVQPVGSPLSLECTVEGTSNPNLYWYRQAAGRGLQLLFYSVGIGQISSEVPQNLSASRPQDRQFILSSKKLLLSDSGFYLCAWSVTGGGNQPQHFGDGTRLSIL.

The rearrangement uses TRBV5-1 and TRBJ2-5; 7 nucleotides align to TRBD1. The CDR3 runs 13 residues. The V segment lost 4 bases and the J segment 7 bases; nucleotides outside the gene matches: 7. CDR1 and CDR2 from the germline V gene are SGHRS and YFSETQ. The CDR3 protein is CASSPGTVGTQYF. CDR3 nucleotides: TGCGCCAGCAGCCCAGGGACAGTAGGGACCCAGTACTTC.

The V call is TRBV7-2, the J call TRBJ1-5, with TRBD1 matching over 7 bases. The CDR3 runs to 15 residues. Germline V lookup: CDR1 SGHTA, CDR2 FQGNSA. V gave up 1 base and J gave up 4 bases; unmatched junction bases: 4. CDR3 in amino acids: CASSLEGQSNQPQHF. The CDR3 coding sequence is TGTGCCAGCAGCTTAGAGGGACAGTCGAATCAGCCCCAGCATTTT.

The rearrangement links TRBV23-1 to TRBJ2-1; TRBD2 aligns across 7 bases. TRBV23-1 is an ORF, with its function uncertain. V was pared by 7 bases and J by 9 bases, with 18 bases of the junction left unmatched. There are 16 residues in the CDR3. This CDR3 reads CASKDIAGGAPIEQFF. CDR3 bases: TGCGCCAGCAAAGATATAGCGGGTGGAGCCCCCATTGAGCAGTTCTTC.

V is TRBV9 and J is TRBJ2-3; TRBD2 matches at 10 bases. V shed 4 bases, J shed 5 bases, and the junction held 25 bases outside the gene matches. Looked up from germline, CDR1 is SGDLS and CDR2 is YYNGEE. This CDR3 has 21 residues. CDR3 protein: CASSTLYRGLAGAKQEDTQYF. In DNA form, the CDR3 reads TGTGCCAGCAGCACACTCTACCGGGGGCTAGCGGGGGCTAAACAGGAAGATACGCAGTATTTT. The full variable domain, completed using reference TRBV9 and TRBJ2-3, is DSGVTQTPKHLITATGQRVTLRCSPRSGDLSVYWYQQSLDQGLQFLIQYYNGEERAKGNILERFSAQQFPDLHSELNLSSLELGDSALYFCASSTLYRGLAGAKQEDTQYFGPGTRLTVL.

The chain has TRBV15 and TRBJ1-1; possible D gene TRBD1, 5 bases. V gave up 0 bases and J gave up 11 bases, with 13 bases separating them. The CDR3 covers 13 residues. In germline, CDR1 is LNHNV, CDR2 YYDKDF (reference sequence). The CDR3 DNA reads as TGTGCCACCAGCAGAGACCCAGGGTCGTCGGCTTTCTTT. It yields the protein CATSRDPGSSAFF.

The chain joins TRBV28 to TRBJ1-5; D gene ambiguous. Deletions cut 3 bases from V and 3 bases from J, with 12 bases between. The CDR3 is 15 amino acids. Germline CDR1 is MDHEN and CDR2 is SYDVKM. The CDR3 sequence: CASSFPSGNNQPQHF. The CDR3 nucleotides are TGTGCCAGCAGTTTCCCGAGCGGGAACAATCAGCCCCAGCATTTT.